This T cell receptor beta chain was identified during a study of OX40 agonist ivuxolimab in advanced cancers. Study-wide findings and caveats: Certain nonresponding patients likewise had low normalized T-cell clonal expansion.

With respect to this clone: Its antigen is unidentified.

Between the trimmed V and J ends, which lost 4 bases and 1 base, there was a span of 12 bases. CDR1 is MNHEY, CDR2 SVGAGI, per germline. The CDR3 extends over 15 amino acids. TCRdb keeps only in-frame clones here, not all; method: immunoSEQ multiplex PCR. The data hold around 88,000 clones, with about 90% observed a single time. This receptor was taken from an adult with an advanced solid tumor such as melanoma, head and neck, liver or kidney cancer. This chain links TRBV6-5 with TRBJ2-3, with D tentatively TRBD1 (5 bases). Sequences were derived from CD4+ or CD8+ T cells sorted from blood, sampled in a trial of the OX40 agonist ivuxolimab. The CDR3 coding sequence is TGTGCCAGCAGTTTGACTGGGGCTGGCACAGATACGCAGTATTTT. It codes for CASSLTGAGTDTQYF.